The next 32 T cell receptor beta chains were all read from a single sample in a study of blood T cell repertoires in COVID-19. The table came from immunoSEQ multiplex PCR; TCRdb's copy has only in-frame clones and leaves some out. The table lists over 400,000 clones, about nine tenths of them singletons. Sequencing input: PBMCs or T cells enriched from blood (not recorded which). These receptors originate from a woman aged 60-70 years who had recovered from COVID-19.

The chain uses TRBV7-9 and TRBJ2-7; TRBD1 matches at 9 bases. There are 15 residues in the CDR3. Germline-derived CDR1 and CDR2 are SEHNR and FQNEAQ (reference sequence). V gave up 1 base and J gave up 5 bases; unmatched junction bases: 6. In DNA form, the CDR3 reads TGTGCCAGCAGCTTAGAGGGGGGACAGGGCCACGAGCAGTACTTC. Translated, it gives CASSLEGGQGHEQYF.

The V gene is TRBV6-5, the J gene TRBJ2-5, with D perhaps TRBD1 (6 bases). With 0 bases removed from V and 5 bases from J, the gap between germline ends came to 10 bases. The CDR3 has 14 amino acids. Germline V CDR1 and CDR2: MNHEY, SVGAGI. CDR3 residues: CASSYSPGEETQYF. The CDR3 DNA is TGTGCCAGCAGTTACTCACCAGGGGAGGAGACCCAGTACTTC.

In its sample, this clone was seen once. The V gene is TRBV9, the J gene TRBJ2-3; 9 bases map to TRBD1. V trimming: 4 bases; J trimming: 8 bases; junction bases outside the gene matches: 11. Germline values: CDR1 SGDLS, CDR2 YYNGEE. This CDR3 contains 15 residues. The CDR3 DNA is TGTGCCAGCAGCTCGAGGACAGGGGTTGGAGTTACGCAGTATTTT. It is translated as CASSSRTGVGVTQYF. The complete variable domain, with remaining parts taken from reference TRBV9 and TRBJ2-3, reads DSGVTQTPKHLITATGQRVTLRCSPRSGDLSVYWYQQSLDQGLQFLIQYYNGEERAKGNILERFSAQQFPDLHSELNLSSLELGDSALYFCASSSRTGVGVTQYFGPGTRLTVL.

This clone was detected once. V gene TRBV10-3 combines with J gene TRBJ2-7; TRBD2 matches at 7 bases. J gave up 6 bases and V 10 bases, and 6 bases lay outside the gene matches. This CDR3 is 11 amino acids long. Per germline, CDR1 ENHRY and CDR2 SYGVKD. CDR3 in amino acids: CATQREGEQYF. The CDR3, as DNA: TGTGCCACTCAAAGGGAGGGCGAGCAGTACTTC.

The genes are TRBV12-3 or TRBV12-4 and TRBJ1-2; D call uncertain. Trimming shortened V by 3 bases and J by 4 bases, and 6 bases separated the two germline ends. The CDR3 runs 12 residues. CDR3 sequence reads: CASSFTVYGYTF. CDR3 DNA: TGTGCCAGCAGTTTCACGGTCTATGGCTACACCTTC.

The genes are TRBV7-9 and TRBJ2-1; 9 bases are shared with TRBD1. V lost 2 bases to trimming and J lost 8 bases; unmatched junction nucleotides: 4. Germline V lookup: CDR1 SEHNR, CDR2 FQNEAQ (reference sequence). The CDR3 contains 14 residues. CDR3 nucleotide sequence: TGTGCCAGCAGCTTAACGGGACAGGGCCATGAGCAGTTCTTC. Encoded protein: CASSLTGQGHEQFF.

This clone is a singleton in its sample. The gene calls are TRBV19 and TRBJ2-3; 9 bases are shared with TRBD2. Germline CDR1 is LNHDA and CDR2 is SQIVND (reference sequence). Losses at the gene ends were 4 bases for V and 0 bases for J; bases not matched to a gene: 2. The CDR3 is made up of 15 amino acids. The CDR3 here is CASSSGGGSTDTQYF. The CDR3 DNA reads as TGTGCCAGTAGTAGCGGGGGGGGTAGCACAGATACGCAGTATTTT.

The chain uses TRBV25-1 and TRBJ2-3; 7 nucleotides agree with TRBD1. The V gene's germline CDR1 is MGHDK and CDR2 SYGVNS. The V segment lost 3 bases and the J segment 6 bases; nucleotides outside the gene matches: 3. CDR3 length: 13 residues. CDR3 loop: CASSDSRGDTQYF. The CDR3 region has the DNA TGTGCCAGCAGTGACTCCAGGGGGGATACGCAGTATTTT. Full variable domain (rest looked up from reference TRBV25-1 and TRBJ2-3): EADIYQTPRYLVIGTGKKITLECSQTMGHDKMYWYQQDPGMELHLIHYSYGVNSTEKGDLSSESTVSRIRTEHFPLTLESARPSHTSQYLCASSDSRGDTQYFGPGTRLTVL.

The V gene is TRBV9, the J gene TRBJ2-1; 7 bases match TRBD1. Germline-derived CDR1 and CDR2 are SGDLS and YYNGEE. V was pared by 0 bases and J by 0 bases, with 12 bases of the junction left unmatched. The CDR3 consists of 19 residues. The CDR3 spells CASSVGGPQQGRSYNEQFF. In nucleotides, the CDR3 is TGTGCCAGCAGCGTAGGAGGACCTCAACAGGGGCGCTCCTACAATGAGCAGTTCTTC. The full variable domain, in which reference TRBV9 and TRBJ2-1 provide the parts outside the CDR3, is DSGVTQTPKHLITATGQRVTLRCSPRSGDLSVYWYQQSLDQGLQFLIQYYNGEERAKGNILERFSAQQFPDLHSELNLSSLELGDSALYFCASSVGGPQQGRSYNEQFFGPGTRLTVL.

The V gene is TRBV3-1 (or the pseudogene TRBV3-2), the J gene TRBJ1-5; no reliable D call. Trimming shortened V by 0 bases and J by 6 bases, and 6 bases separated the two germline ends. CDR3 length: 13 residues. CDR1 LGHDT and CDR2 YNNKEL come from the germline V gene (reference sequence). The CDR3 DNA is TGTGCCAGCAGCCAAGATACAAGTCAGCCCCAGCATTTT. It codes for CASSQDTSQPQHF.

CDR3 coding DNA: TGTGCCAGCAGCGTGGAAGCGGGGACCTACGAGCAGTACTTC. Translated, it gives CASSVEAGTYEQYF. This chain uses TRBV5-4 with TRBJ2-7; the match to TRBD2 covers 7 bases. CDR1 and CDR2 (germline): SGHNT, YYREEE (reference sequence). The V and J ends lost 4 bases and 2 bases, in that order; junction bases with no gene match: 6. There are 14 residues in the CDR3.

CDR3 residues: CASSKILQRNSNQPQHF. CDR3 DNA: TGTGCCAGTAGTAAAATCCTCCAGAGGAATAGCAATCAGCCCCAGCATTTT. The V and J genes are TRBV19 and TRBJ1-5; D unclear. Trimming cost V 4 bases and J 0 bases, with 16 bases left between them. This CDR3 comprises 17 residues. Germline V CDR1 and CDR2: LNHDA, SQIVND (reference sequence).

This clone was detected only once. CDR3: CASSAGDFYNSPLHF. CDR3 nucleotide sequence: TGTGCCAGCAGTGCAGGGGATTTCTATAATTCACCCCTCCACTTT. This chain joins TRBV6-1 and TRBJ1-6; a weak D match, TRBD1 (6 bases). Germline V gives CDR1 MNHNS, CDR2 SASEGT. V was pared by 4 bases and J by 3 bases, with 10 bases between. This CDR3 comprises 15 residues.

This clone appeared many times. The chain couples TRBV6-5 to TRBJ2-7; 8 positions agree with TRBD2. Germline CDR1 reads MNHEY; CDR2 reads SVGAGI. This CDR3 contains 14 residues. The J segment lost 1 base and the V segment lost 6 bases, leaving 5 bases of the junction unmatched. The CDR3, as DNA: TGTGCCAGCAGGCGTAGCGGGGCGTCCTACGAGCAGTACGTC. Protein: CASRRSGASYEQYV.

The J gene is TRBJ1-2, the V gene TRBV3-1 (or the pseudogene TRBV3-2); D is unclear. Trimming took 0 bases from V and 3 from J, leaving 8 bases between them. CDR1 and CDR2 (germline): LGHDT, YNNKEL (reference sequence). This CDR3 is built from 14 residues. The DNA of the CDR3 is TGTGCCAGCAGCCAAGAGGGCAGTTACTATGGCTACACCTTC. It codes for CASSQEGSYYGYTF.

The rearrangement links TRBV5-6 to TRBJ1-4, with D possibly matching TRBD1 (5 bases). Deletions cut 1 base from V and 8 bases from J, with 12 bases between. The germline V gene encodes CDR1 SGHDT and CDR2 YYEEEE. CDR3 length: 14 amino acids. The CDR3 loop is CASSLFRPGEKLFF. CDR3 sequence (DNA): TGTGCCAGCAGCTTGTTCCGACCAGGGGAAAAACTGTTTTTT.

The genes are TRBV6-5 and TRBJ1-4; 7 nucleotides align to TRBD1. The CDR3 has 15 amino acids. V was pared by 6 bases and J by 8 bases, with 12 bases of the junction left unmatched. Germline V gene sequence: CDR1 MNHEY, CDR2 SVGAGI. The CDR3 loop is CASRDTGAIREKLFF. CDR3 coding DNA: TGTGCCAGCAGGGATACAGGGGCGATTAGGGAAAAACTGTTTTTT.

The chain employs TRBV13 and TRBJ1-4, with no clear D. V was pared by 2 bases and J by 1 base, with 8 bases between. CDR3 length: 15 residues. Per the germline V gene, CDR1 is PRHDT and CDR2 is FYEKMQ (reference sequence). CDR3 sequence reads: CASSLSGVTNEKLFF. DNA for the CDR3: TGTGCCAGCAGCTTAAGCGGCGTAACTAATGAAAAACTGTTTTTT.

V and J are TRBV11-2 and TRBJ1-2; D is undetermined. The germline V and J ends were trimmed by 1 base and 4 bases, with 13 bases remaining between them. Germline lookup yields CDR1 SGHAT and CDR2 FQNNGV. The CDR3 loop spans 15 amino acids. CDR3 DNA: TGTGCCAGCAGCTTAGGGGTGGGAGGGAGCTATGGCTACACCTTC. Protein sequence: CASSLGVGGSYGYTF.

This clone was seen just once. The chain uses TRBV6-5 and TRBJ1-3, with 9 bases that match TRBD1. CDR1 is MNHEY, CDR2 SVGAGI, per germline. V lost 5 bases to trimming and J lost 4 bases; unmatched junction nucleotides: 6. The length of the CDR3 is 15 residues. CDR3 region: CASSLGTGHGNTIYF. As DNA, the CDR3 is TGTGCCAGCAGTCTCGGGACAGGGCACGGAAACACCATATATTTT.

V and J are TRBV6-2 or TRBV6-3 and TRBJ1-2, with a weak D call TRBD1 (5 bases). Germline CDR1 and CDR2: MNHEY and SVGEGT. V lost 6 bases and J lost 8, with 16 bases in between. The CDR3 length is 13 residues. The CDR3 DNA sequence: TGTGCCAGCAGCACAGGACCGGGAGGAGGCTACACCTTC. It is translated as CASSTGPGGGYTF.

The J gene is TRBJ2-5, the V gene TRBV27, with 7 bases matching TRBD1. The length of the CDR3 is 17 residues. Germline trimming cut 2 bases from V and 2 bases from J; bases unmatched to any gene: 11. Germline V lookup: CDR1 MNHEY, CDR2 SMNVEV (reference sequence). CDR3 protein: CASSLRGQGVGQETQYF. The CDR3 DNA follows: TGTGCCAGCAGTTTAAGAGGCCAGGGGGTAGGGCAAGAGACCCAGTACTTC.

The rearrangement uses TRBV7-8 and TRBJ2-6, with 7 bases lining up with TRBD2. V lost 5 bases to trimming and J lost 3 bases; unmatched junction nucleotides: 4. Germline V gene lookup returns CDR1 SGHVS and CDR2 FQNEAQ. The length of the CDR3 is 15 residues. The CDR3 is CASSVRDYGANVLTF. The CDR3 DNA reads TGTGCCAGCAGCGTGCGGGACTATGGGGCCAACGTCCTGACTTTC.

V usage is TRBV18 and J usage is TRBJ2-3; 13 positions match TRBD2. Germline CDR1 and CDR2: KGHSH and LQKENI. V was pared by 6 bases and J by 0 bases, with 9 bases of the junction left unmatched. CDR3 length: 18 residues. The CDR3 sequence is CASSSIRTSGSSTDTQYF. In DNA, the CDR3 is TGTGCCAGCTCCTCCATTCGGACTAGCGGGAGTAGCACAGATACGCAGTATTTT. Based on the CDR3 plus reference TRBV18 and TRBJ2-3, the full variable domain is NAGVMQNPRHLVRRRGQEARLRCSPMKGHSHVYWYRQLPEEGLKFMVYLQKENIIDESGMPKERFSAEFPKEGPSILRIQQVVRGDSAAYFCASSSIRTSGSSTDTQYFGPGTRLTVL.

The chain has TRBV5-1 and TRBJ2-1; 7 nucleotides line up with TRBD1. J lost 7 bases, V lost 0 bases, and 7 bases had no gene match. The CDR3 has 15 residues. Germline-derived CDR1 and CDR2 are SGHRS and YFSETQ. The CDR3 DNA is TGCGCCAGCAGCTTGGTGACAGGGACGGGGAATGAGCAGTTCTTC. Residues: CASSLVTGTGNEQFF.

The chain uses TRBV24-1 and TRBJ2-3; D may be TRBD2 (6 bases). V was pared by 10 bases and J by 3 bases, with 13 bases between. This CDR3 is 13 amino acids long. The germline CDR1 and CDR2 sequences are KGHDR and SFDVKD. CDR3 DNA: TGTGCCACGGAGGGTTGGGGGACAGATACGCAGTATTTT. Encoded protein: CATEGWGTDTQYF.

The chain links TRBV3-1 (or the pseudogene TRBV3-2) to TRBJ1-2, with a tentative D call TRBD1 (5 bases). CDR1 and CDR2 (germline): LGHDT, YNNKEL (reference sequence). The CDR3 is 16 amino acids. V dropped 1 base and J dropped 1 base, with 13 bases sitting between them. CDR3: CASSQGGTLYNYGYTF. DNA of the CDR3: TGTGCCAGCAGCCAAGGGGGCACACTGTATAACTATGGCTACACCTTC.

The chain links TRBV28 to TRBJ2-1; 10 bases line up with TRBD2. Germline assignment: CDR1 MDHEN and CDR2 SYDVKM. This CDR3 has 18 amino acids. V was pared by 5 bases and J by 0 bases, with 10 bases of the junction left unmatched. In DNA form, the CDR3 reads TGTGCCAGCAGTCCCGCTGGGACTAGCGCGAGCTCCTACAATGAGCAGTTCTTC. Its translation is CASSPAGTSASSYNEQFF.

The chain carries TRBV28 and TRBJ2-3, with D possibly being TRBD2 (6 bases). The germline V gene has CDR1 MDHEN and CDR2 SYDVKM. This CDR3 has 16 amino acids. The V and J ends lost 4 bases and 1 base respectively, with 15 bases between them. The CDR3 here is CASSSQRGSRTDTQYF. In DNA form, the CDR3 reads TGTGCCAGCAGTTCCCAACGGGGGTCTCGCACAGATACGCAGTATTTT.

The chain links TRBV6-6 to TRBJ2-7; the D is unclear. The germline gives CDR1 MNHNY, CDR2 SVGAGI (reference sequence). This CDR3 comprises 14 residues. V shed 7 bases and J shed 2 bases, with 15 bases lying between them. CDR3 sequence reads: CASNGWHLTYEQYV. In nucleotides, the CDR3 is TGTGCCAGCAACGGGTGGCACCTCACCTACGAGCAGTACGTC.

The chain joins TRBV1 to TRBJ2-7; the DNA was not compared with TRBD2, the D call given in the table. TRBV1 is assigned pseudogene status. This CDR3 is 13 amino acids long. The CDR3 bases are TGCACCAAAGAGCGGCTAGCGGGGAACGAGCAGTACTTC. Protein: CTKERLAGNEQYF.

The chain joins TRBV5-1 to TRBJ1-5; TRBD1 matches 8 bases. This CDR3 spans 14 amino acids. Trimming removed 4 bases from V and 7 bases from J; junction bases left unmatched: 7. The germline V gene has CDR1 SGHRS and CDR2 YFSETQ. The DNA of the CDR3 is TGCGCCAGCAGCCACGGACAGGGAGGCCAGCCCCAGCATTTT. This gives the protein CASSHGQGGQPQHF.